The clone carrying this T cell receptor beta chain is classed as medium-sized by frequency. Its antigen is undetermined. The data originate from a study of CXCR3-negative and CXCR3-positive naive CD8 T cells. In the study overall: Sequencing yielded some 150 million TRB reads, roughly 1.5 +/- 0.3 million per library.

General study results and limits: Fresh PBMCs were used in most assays, and CXCR3 expression partially decreased after cryopreservation. For memory CD8+ cells diversity was much lower, but both naive subsets had comparably high diversity.

UMI-labeled TRB cDNA libraries were prepared by 5' RACE. Each CDR3 protein gets one entry in TCRdb, which reprocessed the 5' RACE reads and gives no DNA. Its listing shows about 5,500 distinct CDR3 sequences. Germline-derived CDR1 and CDR2 are DFQATT and SNEGSKA (reference sequence). The CDR3 has 13 amino acids. Definition of naive CD8+ T cells rested on a CD45RO-CCR7+CD27+CD95- profile. The V gene is TRBV20-1, the J gene TRBJ2-7; checking the TCRdb D call of TRBD1 is not possible without DNA. The sequence derives from a human donor in good health. Some clones in this sample may be carry-over from other donors' samples. What was sequenced was naive CXCR3- CD8+ T cells from blood. Documented subset: CD45RO-CCR7+CD27+CD95- naive CD8+ T cells lacking CXCR3 (TNR3-). Here the CDR3 reads CSARVAGANEQYF.